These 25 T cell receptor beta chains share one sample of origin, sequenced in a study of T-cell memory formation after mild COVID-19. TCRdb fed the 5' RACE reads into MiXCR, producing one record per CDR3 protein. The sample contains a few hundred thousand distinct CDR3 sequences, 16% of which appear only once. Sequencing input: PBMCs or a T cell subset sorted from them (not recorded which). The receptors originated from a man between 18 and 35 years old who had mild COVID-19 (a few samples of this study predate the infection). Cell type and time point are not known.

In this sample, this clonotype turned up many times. The CDR3 reads CSARDPGQLHEQYF. In nucleotides, the CDR3 is TGCAGTGCTAGAGATCCGGGACAGCTCCACGAGCAGTACTTC. The V call is TRBV20-1, the J call TRBJ2-7; 7 bases fit TRBD1. With 0 bases clipped from V and 5 bases from J, the junction kept 7 bases outside the gene matches. The CDR3 is 14 amino acids. Germline loops: CDR1 DFQATT, CDR2 SNEGSKA (reference sequence).

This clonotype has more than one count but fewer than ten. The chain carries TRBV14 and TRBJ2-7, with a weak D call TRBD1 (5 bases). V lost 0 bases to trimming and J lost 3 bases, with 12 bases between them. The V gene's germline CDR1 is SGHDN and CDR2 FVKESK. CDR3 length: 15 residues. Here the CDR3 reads CASSQDGARLYEQYF. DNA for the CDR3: TGTGCCAGCAGCCAAGATGGGGCTCGCCTCTACGAGCAGTACTTC.

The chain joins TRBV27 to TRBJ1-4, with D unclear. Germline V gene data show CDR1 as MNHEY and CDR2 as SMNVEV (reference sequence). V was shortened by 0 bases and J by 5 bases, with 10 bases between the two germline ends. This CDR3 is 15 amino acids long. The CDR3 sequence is CASSLSRRKNEKLFF. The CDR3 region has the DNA TGTGCCAGCAGTTTATCGAGGAGAAAAAATGAAAAACTGTTTTTT.

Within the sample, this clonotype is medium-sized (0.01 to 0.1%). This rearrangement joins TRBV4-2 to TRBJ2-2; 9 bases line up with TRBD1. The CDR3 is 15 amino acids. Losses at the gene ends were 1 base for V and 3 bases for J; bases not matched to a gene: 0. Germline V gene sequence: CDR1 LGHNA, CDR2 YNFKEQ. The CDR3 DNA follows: TGTGCCAGCAGCCAAGGACAGGGGGACACCGGGGAGCTGTTTTTT. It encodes CASSQGQGDTGELFF.

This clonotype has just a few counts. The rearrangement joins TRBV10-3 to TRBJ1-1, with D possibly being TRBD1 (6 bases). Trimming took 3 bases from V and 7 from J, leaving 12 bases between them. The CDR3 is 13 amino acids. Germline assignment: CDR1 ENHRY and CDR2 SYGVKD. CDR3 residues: CAISEDDRFEAFF. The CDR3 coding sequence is TGTGCCATCAGTGAAGATGACAGGTTTGAAGCTTTCTTT.

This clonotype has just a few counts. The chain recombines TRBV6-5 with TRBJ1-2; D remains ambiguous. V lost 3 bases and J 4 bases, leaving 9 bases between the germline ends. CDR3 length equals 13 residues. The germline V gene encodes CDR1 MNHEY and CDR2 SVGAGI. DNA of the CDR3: TGTGCCAGCAGTTATGGAGATCGCTATGGCTACACCTTC. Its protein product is CASSYGDRYGYTF.

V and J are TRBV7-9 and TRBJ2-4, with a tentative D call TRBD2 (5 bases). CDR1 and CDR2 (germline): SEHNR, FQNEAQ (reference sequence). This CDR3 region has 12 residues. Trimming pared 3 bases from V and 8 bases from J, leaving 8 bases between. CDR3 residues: CASSFLGDIQYF. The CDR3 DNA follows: TGTGCCAGCAGCTTCCTCGGGGACATTCAGTACTTC.

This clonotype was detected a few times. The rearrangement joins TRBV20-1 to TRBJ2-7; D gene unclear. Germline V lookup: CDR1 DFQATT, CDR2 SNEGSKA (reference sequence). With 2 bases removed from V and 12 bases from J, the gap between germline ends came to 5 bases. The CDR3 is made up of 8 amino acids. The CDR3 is CSARTRYF. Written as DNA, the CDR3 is TGCAGTGCTAGAACTCGGTACTTC.

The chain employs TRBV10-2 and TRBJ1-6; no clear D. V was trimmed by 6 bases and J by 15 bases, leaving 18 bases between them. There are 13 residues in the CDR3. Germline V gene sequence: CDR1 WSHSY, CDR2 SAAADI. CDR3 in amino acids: CASSANFYIDLHF. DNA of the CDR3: TGCGCCAGCAGCGCGAACTTTTATATCGACCTCCACTTT.

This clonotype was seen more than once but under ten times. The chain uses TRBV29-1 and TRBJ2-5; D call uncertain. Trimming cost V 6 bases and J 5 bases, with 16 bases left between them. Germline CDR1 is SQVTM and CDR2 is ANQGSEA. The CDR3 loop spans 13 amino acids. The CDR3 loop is CSVCPRHWETQYF. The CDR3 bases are TGCAGCGTCTGCCCCAGACATTGGGAGACCCAGTACTTC.

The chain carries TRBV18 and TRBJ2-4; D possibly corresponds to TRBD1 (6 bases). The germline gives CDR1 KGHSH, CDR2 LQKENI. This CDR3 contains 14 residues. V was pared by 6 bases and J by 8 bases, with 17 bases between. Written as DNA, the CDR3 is TGTGCCAGCTCCCCCGGGACACAGGGAGACATTCAGTACTTC. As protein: CASSPGTQGDIQYF.

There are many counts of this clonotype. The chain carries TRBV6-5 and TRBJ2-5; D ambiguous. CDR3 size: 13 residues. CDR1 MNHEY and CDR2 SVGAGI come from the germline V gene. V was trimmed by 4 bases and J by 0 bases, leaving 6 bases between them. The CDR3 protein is CASSSRYQETQYF. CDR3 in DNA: TGTGCCAGCAGTTCCAGGTACCAAGAGACCCAGTACTTC.

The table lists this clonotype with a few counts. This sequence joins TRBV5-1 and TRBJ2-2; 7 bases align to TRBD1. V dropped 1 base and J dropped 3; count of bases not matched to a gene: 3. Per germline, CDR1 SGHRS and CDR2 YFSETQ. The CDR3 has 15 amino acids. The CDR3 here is CASSLQGQYTGELFF. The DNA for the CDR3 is TGCGCCAGCAGCTTGCAGGGACAGTACACCGGGGAGCTGTTTTTT.

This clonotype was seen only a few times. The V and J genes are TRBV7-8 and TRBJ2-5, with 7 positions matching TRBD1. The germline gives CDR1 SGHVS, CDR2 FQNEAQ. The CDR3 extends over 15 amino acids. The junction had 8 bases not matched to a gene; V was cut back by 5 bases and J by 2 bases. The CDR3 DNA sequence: TGTGCCAGCAGCAAAGACCGGGACAGACAAGAGACCCAGTACTTC. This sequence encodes CASSKDRDRQETQYF.

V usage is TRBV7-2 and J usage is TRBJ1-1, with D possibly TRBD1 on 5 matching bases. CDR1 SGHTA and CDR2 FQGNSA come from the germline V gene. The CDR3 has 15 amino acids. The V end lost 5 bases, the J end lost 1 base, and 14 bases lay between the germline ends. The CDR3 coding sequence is TGTGCCAGCAGCCAGCAGGGACTCGCGAACACTGAAGCTTTCTTT. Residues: CASSQQGLANTEAFF. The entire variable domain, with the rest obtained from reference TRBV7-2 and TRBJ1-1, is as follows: GAGVSQSPSNKVTEKGKDVELRCDPISGHTALYWYRQSLGQGLEFLIYFQGNSAPDKSGLPSDRFSAERTGGSVSTLTIQRTQQEDSAVYLCASSQQGLANTEAFFGQGTRLTVV.

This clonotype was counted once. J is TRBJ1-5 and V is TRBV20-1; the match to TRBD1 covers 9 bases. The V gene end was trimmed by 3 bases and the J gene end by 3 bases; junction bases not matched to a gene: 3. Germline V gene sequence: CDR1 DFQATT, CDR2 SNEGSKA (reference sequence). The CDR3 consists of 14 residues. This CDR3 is CSARRTGVNQPQHF. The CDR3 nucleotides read TGCAGTGCTAGGAGGACAGGGGTCAATCAGCCCCAGCATTTT.

The CDR3 sequence: CASSPPLGGTAEKLFF. DNA for the CDR3: TGTGCCAGCAGCCCTCCTCTGGGGGGGACAGCTGAAAAACTGTTTTTT. V is TRBV7-9 and J is TRBJ1-4; 7 nucleotides match TRBD1. With V trimmed by 5 bases and J by 7 bases, 13 bases remained unmatched. The germline CDR1 and CDR2 sequences are SEHNR and FQNEAQ (reference sequence). The CDR3 sequence is 16 residues long.

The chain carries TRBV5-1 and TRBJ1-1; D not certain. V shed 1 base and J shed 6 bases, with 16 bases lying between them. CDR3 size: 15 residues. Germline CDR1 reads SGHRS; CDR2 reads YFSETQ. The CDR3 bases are TGCGCCAGCAGCTTGAGTTTTATTGGTAGATCTGAAGCTTTCTTT. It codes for CASSLSFIGRSEAFF.

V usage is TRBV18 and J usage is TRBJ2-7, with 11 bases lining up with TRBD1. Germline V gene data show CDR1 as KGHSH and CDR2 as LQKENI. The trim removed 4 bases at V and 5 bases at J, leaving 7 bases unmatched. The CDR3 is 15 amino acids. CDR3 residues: CASSLDRGRVNEQYF. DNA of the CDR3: TGTGCCAGCTCACTGGACAGGGGGCGCGTCAACGAGCAGTACTTC.

This CDR3 is CASSFTGTGLDYTF. Written as DNA, the CDR3 is TGTGCCAGCAGCTTCACCGGGACAGGGTTGGACTACACCTTC. The chain couples TRBV7-2 to TRBJ1-2, with 9 nucleotides matching TRBD1. This CDR3 spans 14 amino acids. V was pared by 3 bases and J by 10 bases, with 9 bases of the junction left unmatched. In germline, CDR1 is SGHTA, CDR2 FQGNSA.

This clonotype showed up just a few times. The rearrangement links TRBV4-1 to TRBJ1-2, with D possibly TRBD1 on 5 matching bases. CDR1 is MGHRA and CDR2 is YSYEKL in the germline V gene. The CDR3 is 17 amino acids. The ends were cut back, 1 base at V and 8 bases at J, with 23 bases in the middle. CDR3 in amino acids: CASSQATPGTLLQGYTF. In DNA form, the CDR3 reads TGCGCCAGCAGCCAAGCCACTCCCGGGACCCTTCTTCAGGGCTACACCTTC.

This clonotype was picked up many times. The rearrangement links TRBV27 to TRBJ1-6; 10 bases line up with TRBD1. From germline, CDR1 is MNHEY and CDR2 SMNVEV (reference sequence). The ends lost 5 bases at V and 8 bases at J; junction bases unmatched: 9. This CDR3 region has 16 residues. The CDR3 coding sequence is TGTGCCAGCAGTCCCAAGACAGGGGGCATCGATTCACCCCTCCACTTT. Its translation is CASSPKTGGIDSPLHF.

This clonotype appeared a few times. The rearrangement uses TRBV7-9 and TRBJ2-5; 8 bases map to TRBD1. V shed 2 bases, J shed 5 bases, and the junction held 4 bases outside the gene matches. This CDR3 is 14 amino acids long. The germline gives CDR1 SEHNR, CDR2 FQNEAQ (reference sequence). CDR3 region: CASSLIGQGETQYF. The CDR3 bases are TGTGCCAGCAGCTTAATCGGACAGGGCGAGACCCAGTACTTC.

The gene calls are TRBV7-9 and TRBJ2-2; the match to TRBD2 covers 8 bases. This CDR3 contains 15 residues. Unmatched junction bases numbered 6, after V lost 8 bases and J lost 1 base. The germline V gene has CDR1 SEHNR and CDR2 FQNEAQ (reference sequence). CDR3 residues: CASAAGGWNTGELFF. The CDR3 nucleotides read TGTGCCAGCGCGGCGGGGGGCTGGAACACCGGGGAGCTGTTTTTT.

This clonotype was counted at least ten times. CDR3 sequence reads: CASSQVAGRAFF. DNA of the CDR3: TGCGCCAGCAGCCAAGTGGCAGGGAGGGCTTTCTTT. The chain combines TRBV4-1 with TRBJ1-1, with D tentatively TRBD1 (5 bases). Germline values: CDR1 MGHRA, CDR2 YSYEKL. V shed 1 base and J shed 11 bases, with 11 bases lying between them. The CDR3 is 12 residues long.